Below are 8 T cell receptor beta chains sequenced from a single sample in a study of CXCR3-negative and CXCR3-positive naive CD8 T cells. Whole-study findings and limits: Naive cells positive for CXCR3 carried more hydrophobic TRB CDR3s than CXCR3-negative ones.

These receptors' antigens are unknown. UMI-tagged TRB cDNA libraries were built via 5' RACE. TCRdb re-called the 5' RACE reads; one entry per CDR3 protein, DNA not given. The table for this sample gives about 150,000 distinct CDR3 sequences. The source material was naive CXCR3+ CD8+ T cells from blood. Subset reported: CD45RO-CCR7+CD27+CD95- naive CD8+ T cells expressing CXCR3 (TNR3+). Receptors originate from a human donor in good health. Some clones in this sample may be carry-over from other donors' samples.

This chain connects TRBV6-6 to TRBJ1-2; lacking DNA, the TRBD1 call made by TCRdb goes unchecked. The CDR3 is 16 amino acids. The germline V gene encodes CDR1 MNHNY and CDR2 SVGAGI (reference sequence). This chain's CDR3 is CASSYRGATDNYGYTF.

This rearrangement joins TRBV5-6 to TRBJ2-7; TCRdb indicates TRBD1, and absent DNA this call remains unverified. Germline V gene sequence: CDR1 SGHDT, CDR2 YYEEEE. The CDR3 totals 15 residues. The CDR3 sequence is CASSYRGSLYYEQYF. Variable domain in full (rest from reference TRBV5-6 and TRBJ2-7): DAGVTQSPTHLIKTRGQQVTLRCSPKSGHDTVSWYQQALGQGPQFIFQYYEEEERQRGNFPDRFSGHQFPNYSSELNVNALLLGDSALYLCASSYRGSLYYEQYFGPGTRLTVT.

The CDR3 loop reads CASSQDIRPTNTGELFF. The V and J genes are TRBV4-2 and TRBJ2-2. Per the germline V gene, CDR1 is LGHNA and CDR2 is YNFKEQ. CDR3 length: 17 amino acids.

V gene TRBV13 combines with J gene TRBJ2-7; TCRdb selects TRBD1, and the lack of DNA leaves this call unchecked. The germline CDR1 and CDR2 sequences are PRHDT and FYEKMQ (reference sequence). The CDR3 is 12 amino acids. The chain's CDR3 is CASSAPPLEQYF.

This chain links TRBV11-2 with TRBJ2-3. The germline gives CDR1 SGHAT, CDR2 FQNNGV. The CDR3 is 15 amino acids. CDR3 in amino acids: CASSLQARSTDTQYF.

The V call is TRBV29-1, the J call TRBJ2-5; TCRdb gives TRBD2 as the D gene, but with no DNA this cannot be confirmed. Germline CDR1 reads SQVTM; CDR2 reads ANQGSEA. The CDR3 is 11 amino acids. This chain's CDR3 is CSVPDSGTSGF.

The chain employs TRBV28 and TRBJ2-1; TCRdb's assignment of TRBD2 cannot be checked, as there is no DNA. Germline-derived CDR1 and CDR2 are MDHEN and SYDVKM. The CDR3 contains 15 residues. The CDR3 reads CASSLRASIYNEQFF.

This chain's CDR3 is CASSVDGMNTEAFF. The chain couples TRBV9 to TRBJ1-1. Germline loops: CDR1 SGDLS, CDR2 YYNGEE. This CDR3 is 14 amino acids long.